The subject of this entry is one TCR beta chain. What it binds is not known. This specimen belongs to a study of T cells after posttransplantation cyclophosphamide. Study observations and caveats: Skin or GI-infiltrating T cells shared few TRB sequences with blood. Donor-recipient repertoire similarity was low at 1-2 months, rising over year one. TRB clonality was highly associated with recipient CMV seropositivity and reactivation.

Generated by immunoSEQ multiplex PCR, the TCRdb table keeps only in-frame clones and is missing some. The repertoire has over 25,000 clones, none seen only once; the ten largest take approximately 4.3%. CDR3 size: 15 residues. With 0 bases clipped from V and 6 bases from J, the junction kept 3 bases outside the gene matches. Germline V CDR1 and CDR2: MNHEY, SVGEGT. The receptor was derived from a woman aged 25 to 39 in good health and a related stem cell transplant donor. The sequencing sample was made of PBMCs. This chain joins TRBV6-2 or TRBV6-3 and TRBJ2-2; 8 positions match TRBD1. CDR3 in amino acids: CASSYSRQGPGELFF. The DNA for the CDR3 is TGTGCCAGCAGTTACTCACGACAGGGGCCCGGGGAGCTGTTTTTT.